These 14 T cell receptor beta chains came from one sample sequenced in a study of early T cells in non-severe SARS-CoV-2 infection. TCRdb ran MiXCR on the 5' RACE reads and lists one entry per CDR3 protein. Of 75,000 to 80,000 distinct CDR3 sequences detected, 8.5% to 10% appear once; the ten largest clones hold 4.5% to 5%. The sample was whole blood. These receptors were taken from an adult who was a healthcare worker with PCR-confirmed SARS-CoV-2 infection or an uninfected control (not recorded which).

This clonotype occurred many times. The rearrangement links TRBV7-9 to TRBJ2-7; 13 bases agree with TRBD2. Trimming cost V 7 bases and J 6 bases; bases outside gene matches: 9. The CDR3 loop spans 15 amino acids. The V gene's germline CDR1 is SEHNR and CDR2 FQNEAQ (reference sequence). The CDR3 loop reads CASTNGLAGVSEQYF. In DNA, the CDR3 is TGTGCCAGCACGAATGGACTAGCGGGAGTGTCCGAGCAGTACTTC.

The chain combines TRBV9 with TRBJ2-2; D not resolved. There are 15 residues in the CDR3. Looked up from germline, CDR1 is SGDLS and CDR2 is YYNGEE. Trimming stripped 4 bases from V and 0 bases from J, with 10 bases between. Here the CDR3 DNA reads TGTGCCAGCAGCTTCTCTTCAACGAACACCGGGGAGCTGTTTTTT. Protein product: CASSFSSTNTGELFF.

This clonotype has more than one count but fewer than ten. This sequence joins TRBV6-1 and TRBJ2-3; D is uncertain. V was shortened by 1 base and J by 8 bases, with 19 bases between the two germline ends. This CDR3 spans 16 amino acids. CDR1 is MNHNS and CDR2 is SASEGT in the germline V gene. CDR3 residues: CASSEVVWQSRSTQYF. DNA for the CDR3: TGTGCCAGCAGTGAAGTGGTGTGGCAGTCGAGGAGTACGCAGTATTTT.

The rearrangement uses TRBV28 and TRBJ2-7; 12 bases are shared with TRBD1. Germline trimming cut 5 bases from V and 3 bases from J; bases unmatched to any gene: 11. Germline loops: CDR1 MDHEN, CDR2 SYDVKM. The CDR3 has 17 residues. The CDR3 sequence is CASSGNQGQGAFYEQYF. CDR3 nucleotides: TGTGCCAGCAGTGGCAACCAGGGACAGGGGGCCTTCTACGAGCAGTACTTC.

Concerning this clonotype: Being one base from a much bigger clone, this may be a read error. The rearrangement links TRBV27 to TRBJ2-7; possible D gene TRBD1, 7 bases. Germline CDR1 and CDR2: MNHEY and SMNVEV (reference sequence). This CDR3 contains 15 residues. The CDR3 bases are TGTGCCAGCAGTCCGCGGGACAGCCTTTCCTACGAGCAGCACTTC. This codes for CASSPRDSLSYEQHF.

The chain joins TRBV19 to TRBJ2-7; 14 bases match TRBD2. Trimming removed 3 bases from V and 4 bases from J; junction bases left unmatched: 8. This CDR3 is 17 amino acids long. Germline lookup yields CDR1 LNHDA and CDR2 SQIVND (reference sequence). The CDR3 sequence is CASSIGLAGGSPYEQYF. The DNA of the CDR3 is TGTGCCAGTAGTATCGGACTAGCGGGAGGCAGCCCATACGAGCAGTACTTC.

This clonotype was seen ten or more times. The rearrangement uses TRBV5-1 and TRBJ2-3; D is undetermined. Germline lookup yields CDR1 SGHRS and CDR2 YFSETQ. The CDR3 is made up of 10 amino acids. Trimming stripped 6 bases from V and 6 bases from J, with 5 bases between. CDR3 nucleotide sequence: TGCGCCAGCACAGGTGATACGCAGTATTTT. It codes for CASTGDTQYF.

This clonotype was detected only a few times. The chain carries TRBV7-9 and TRBJ2-1; TRBD2 matches at 12 bases. Trimming cost V 6 bases and J 6 bases; bases outside gene matches: 9. The germline CDR1 and CDR2 sequences are SEHNR and FQNEAQ (reference sequence). The CDR3 length is 16 residues. In nucleotides, the CDR3 is TGTGCCAGCAGGGGTATGGGACTAGCGGGTATCAATGAGCAGTTCTTC. This sequence encodes CASRGMGLAGINEQFF.

This clonotype was counted many times. The chain links TRBV20-1 to TRBJ1-3, with 7 bases matching TRBD1. Per the germline V gene, CDR1 is DFQATT and CDR2 is SNEGSKA (reference sequence). With V trimmed by 6 bases and J by 2 bases, 10 bases remained unmatched. The CDR3 has 15 residues. The CDR3 protein is CSAPALTGAGNTIYF. CDR3 nucleotides: TGCAGTGCCCCAGCTCTTACAGGGGCTGGAAACACCATATATTTT.

V is TRBV10-2 and J is TRBJ1-1; D is unclear. Per the germline V gene, CDR1 is WSHSY and CDR2 is SAAADI. V shed 2 bases and J shed 4 bases, with 11 bases lying between them. CDR3 length: 14 amino acids. CDR3 DNA: TGCGCCAGCAGTGAGAAAAGAGGGCCCACTGAAGCTTTCTTT. Its protein is CASSEKRGPTEAFF.

This clonotype was recorded a few times. The genes are TRBV10-3 and TRBJ2-7, with 7 bases matching TRBD1. The CDR3 contains 13 residues. Germline values: CDR1 ENHRY, CDR2 SYGVKD. The trim removed 10 bases at V and 3 bases at J, leaving 9 bases unmatched. CDR3 sequence reads: CATRTGDNYEQYF. CDR3 DNA sequence: TGTGCCACCAGGACAGGTGATAACTACGAGCAGTACTTC.

A few counts support this clonotype. This sequence joins TRBV5-1 and TRBJ2-7; 8 bases fit TRBD2. Germline values: CDR1 SGHRS, CDR2 YFSETQ. CDR3 size: 15 residues. V lost 3 bases and J lost 3; bases outside the gene matches: 8. The CDR3 here is CASSSGGLAGYEQYF. The CDR3 DNA sequence: TGCGCCAGCAGCTCTGGTGGTCTAGCGGGCTACGAGCAGTACTTC.

As concerns this clonotype: This may come from a read error, since a much larger clone is one base off. The chain carries TRBV6-1 and TRBJ2-2; D remains ambiguous. The germline V gene encodes CDR1 MNHNS and CDR2 SASEGT. Trimming took off 2 bases at V and 4 bases at J, with 8 bases between the two ends. The CDR3 extends over 14 amino acids. The CDR3 coding sequence is TGTGCCAGCAGTGAAACGTTGATCACCGGGGAGCTGTTTTTT. It translates to CASSETLITGELFF.

This clonotype appeared many times. The chain has TRBV7-2 and TRBJ1-1; 12 bases line up with TRBD1. This CDR3 region has 15 residues. Germline V gene data show CDR1 as SGHTA and CDR2 as FQGNSA. V lost 4 bases to trimming and J lost 11 bases; unmatched junction nucleotides: 11. This CDR3 is CASSSGQGARISAFF. The CDR3 nucleotides read TGTGCCAGCAGCTCGGGACAGGGGGCGCGGATCTCGGCTTTCTTT. Full variable domain (missing parts from reference TRBV7-2 and TRBJ1-1): GAGVSQSPSNKVTEKGKDVELRCDPISGHTALYWYRQSLGQGLEFLIYFQGNSAPDKSGLPSDRFSAERTGGSVSTLTIQRTQQEDSAVYLCASSSGQGARISAFFGQGTRLTVV.